The entry below gives a single TCR beta chain sequence along with its context. This specimen comes from a study of Graves' ophthalmopathy and Graves' hyperthyroidism. Thyroid ultrasound, orbital computed tomography, TRAb, serum thyroxine and clinical symptoms formed the basis of diagnosis. RNA transcripts served as template for amplifying TCR beta CDR3 sequences. First-round RT-PCR used HTBI primers; second-round multiplex PCR followed. TCRdb processed the multiplex PCR reads anew with MiXCR; each CDR3 protein has one entry. This sample has 210,000 or so distinct CDR3 sequences, with less than 30% found just once. The clonotype was recovered from a man in his forties or fifties with Graves' ophthalmopathy. Sequenced: peripheral blood.

CDR3 DNA sequence: TGTGCCAGCAGCGGAGGGACATCGGATAACTATGGCTACACCTTC. Translated: CASSGGTSDNYGYTF. The chain joins TRBV9 to TRBJ1-2; perhaps TRBD1 as D (6 bases). Looked up from germline, CDR1 is SGDLS and CDR2 is YYNGEE. This CDR3 is 15 amino acids long. The V end was cut by 3 bases, the J end by 1 base, with 13 bases between.